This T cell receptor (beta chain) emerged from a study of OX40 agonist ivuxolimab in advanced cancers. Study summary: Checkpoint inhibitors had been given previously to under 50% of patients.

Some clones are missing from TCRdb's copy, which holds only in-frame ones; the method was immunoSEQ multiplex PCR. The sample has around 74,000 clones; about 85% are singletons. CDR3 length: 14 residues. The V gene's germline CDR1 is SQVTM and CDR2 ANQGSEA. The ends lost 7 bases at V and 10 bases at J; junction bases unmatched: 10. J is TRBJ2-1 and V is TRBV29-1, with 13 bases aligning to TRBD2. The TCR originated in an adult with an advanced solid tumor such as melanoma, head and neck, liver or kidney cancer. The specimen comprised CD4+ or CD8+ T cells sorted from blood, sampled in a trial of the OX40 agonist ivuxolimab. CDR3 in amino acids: CSALQTSGGSEQFF. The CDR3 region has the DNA TGCAGCGCCTTGCAGACTAGCGGGGGGTCAGAGCAGTTCTTC.